These 11 T cell receptor beta chains share one sample of origin, sequenced in a study of T cell responses to AZD1222 COVID-19 vaccine. Sequencing used immunoSEQ multiplex PCR; TCRdb keeps in-frame clones, though not all of them. The sample shows 95,000 to 150,000 clones, about 92% of them seen only once. The source material was peripheral blood, sampled 28 days after the second AZD1222 dose. The receptors come from an adult who received the AZD1222 COVID-19 vaccine.

The chain uses TRBV10-2 and TRBJ2-1, with D tentatively TRBD1 (6 bases). This CDR3 region has 11 residues. CDR1 WSHSY and CDR2 SAAADI come from the germline V gene. Trimming took off 7 bases at V and 8 bases at J, with 9 bases between the two ends. The CDR3 DNA reads TGCGCCAGCAAACAGGGCTATGAGCAGTTCTTC. Amino acid sequence: CASKQGYEQFF.

CDR3 amino acids: CASSLVGGEEKLFF. CDR3 nucleotides: TGTGCCAGCAGCTTAGTAGGGGGCGAAGAAAAACTGTTTTTT. The rearrangement links TRBV7-2 to TRBJ1-4, with TRBD1 identical over 7 bases. This CDR3 spans 14 amino acids. V shed 1 base and J 8 bases; nucleotides not matched to a gene: 4. Germline values: CDR1 SGHTA, CDR2 FQGNSA. The whole variable domain, remainder taken from reference TRBV7-2 and TRBJ1-4, is GAGVSQSPSNKVTEKGKDVELRCDPISGHTALYWYRQSLGQGLEFLIYFQGNSAPDKSGLPSDRFSAERTGGSVSTLTIQRTQQEDSAVYLCASSLVGGEEKLFFGSGTQLSVL.

The chain joins TRBV9 to TRBJ2-5; D possibly corresponds to TRBD2 (6 bases). V lost 7 bases, J lost 4 bases, and 20 bases lay in between. The CDR3 consists of 15 residues. CDR1 and CDR2 from the germline V gene are SGDLS and YYNGEE. CDR3 amino acids: CASSAGPMRGETQYF. For the CDR3, the DNA is TGTGCCAGCTCGGCGGGACCAATGAGGGGAGAGACCCAGTACTTC.

V usage is TRBV5-4 and J usage is TRBJ2-1; 13 positions agree with TRBD2. The ends lost 1 base at V and 7 bases at J; junction bases unmatched: 2. This CDR3 is 15 amino acids long. Looked up from germline, CDR1 is SGHNT and CDR2 is YYREEE (reference sequence). The CDR3 region has the DNA TGTGCCAGCAGCTTGACTAGCGGGGGGGCTAATGAGCAGTTCTTC. It yields the protein CASSLTSGGANEQFF. Looking up the rest from reference TRBV5-4 and TRBJ2-1 gives the full variable domain: ETGVTQSPTHLIKTRGQQVTLRCSSQSGHNTVSWYQQALGQGPQFIFQYYREEENGRGNFPPRFSGLQFPNYSSELNVNALELDDSALYLCASSLTSGGANEQFFGPGTRLTVL.

The chain couples TRBV5-4 to TRBJ2-3, with D maybe TRBD2 (5 bases). V lost 4 bases, J lost 1 base, and 13 bases lay in between. Germline V CDR1 and CDR2: SGHNT, YYREEE (reference sequence). The CDR3 has 15 amino acids. CDR3: CASSAGGGGTDTQYF. The CDR3 DNA follows: TGTGCCAGCAGCGCCGGAGGAGGAGGCACAGATACGCAGTATTTT.

The chain carries TRBV28 and TRBJ1-5; 11 bases agree with TRBD1. CDR3 length: 17 residues. V lost 6 bases, J lost 0 bases, and 7 bases stayed unmatched. In germline, CDR1 is MDHEN, CDR2 SYDVKM. The CDR3 loop reads CASREGQGVVSNQPQHF. In nucleotides, the CDR3 is TGTGCCAGCAGGGAGGGACAGGGGGTTGTTAGCAATCAGCCCCAGCATTTT.

V and J are TRBV14 and TRBJ2-7, with 7 bases fitting TRBD1. CDR3 length equals 13 residues. Germline values: CDR1 SGHDN, CDR2 FVKESK. The V gene end was trimmed by 4 bases and the J gene end by 6 bases; junction bases not matched to a gene: 6. CDR3 bases: TGTGCCAGCAGCCCTACTACAGGGGCCGAGCAGTACTTC. It yields the protein CASSPTTGAEQYF.

This sequence joins TRBV6-5 and TRBJ2-7, with 10 nucleotides matching TRBD1. CDR3 length equals 14 residues. Germline trimming cut 7 bases from V and 2 bases from J; bases unmatched to any gene: 5. Germline lookup yields CDR1 MNHEY and CDR2 SVGAGI. CDR3 loop: CASKPGQGPYEQYF. Written as DNA, the CDR3 is TGTGCCAGCAAGCCGGGACAGGGGCCCTACGAGCAGTACTTC.

This chain joins TRBV28 and TRBJ1-1; maybe TRBD1 (5 bases). CDR1 and CDR2 from the germline V gene are MDHEN and SYDVKM. Trimming took 2 bases from V and 1 from J, leaving 8 bases between them. The CDR3 runs 14 residues. In DNA, the CDR3 is TGTGCCAGCAGTTTACAGGGACCGAACACTGAAGCTTTCTTT. Translated: CASSLQGPNTEAFF.

A few counts support this clone. The chain carries TRBV5-5 and TRBJ2-1; D gene uncertain. The V end lost 0 bases, the J end lost 8 bases, and 15 bases lay between the germline ends. CDR1 and CDR2 (germline): SGHKS, YYEKEE (reference sequence). CDR3 length equals 15 residues. CDR3 region: CASSLEPSPWDEQFF. The CDR3 DNA reads TGTGCCAGCAGCTTGGAGCCAAGTCCGTGGGATGAGCAGTTCTTC. Full variable domain (outside the CDR3, taken from reference TRBV5-5 and TRBJ2-1): DAGVTQSPTHLIKTRGQQVTLRCSPISGHKSVSWYQQVLGQGPQFIFQYYEKEERGRGNFPDRFSARQFPNYSSELNVNALLLGDSALYLCASSLEPSPWDEQFFGPGTRLTVL.

This chain joins TRBV5-1 and TRBJ2-3; possibly TRBD2 for D (6 bases). Looked up from germline, CDR1 is SGHRS and CDR2 is YFSETQ. The length of the CDR3 is 14 residues. V gave up 6 bases and J gave up 9 bases, with 20 bases separating them. CDR3 sequence: CASNRDSSSETQYF. DNA for the CDR3: TGCGCCAGCAACCGGGACTCCTCCTCTGAGACGCAGTATTTT.